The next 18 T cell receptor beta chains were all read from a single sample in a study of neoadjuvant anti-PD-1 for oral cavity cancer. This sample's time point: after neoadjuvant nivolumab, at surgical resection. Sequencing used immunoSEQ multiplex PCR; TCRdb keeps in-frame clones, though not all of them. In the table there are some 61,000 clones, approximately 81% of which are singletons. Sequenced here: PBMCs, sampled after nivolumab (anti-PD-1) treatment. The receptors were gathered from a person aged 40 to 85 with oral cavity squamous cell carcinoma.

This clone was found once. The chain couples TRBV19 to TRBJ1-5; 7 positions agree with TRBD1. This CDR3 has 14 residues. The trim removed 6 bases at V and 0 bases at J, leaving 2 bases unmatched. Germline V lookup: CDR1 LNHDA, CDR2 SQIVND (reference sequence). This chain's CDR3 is CASSRDSSNQPQHF. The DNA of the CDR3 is TGTGCCAGTAGCAGGGACAGTAGCAATCAGCCCCAGCATTTT.

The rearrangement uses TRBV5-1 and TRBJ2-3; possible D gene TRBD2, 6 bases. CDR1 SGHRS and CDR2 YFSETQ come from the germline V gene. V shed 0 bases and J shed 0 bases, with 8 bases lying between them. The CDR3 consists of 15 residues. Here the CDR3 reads CASSLDGGSTDTQYF. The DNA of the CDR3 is TGCGCCAGCAGCTTGGACGGGGGTAGCACAGATACGCAGTATTTT.

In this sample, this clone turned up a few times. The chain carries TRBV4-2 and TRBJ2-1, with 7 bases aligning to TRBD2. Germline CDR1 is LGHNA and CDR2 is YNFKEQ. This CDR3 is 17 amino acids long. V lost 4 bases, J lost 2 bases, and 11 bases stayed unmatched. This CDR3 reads CASSRSAGEGTYNEQFF. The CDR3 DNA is TGTGCCAGCAGCCGTTCGGCGGGGGAGGGGACCTACAATGAGCAGTTCTTC.

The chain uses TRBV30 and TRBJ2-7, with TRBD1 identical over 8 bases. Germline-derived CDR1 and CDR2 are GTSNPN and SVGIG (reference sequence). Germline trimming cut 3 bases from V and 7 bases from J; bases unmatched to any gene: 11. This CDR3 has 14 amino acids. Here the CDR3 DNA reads TGTGCCTGGAGAGCTGGACAGGGTTCGGGGGAGCAGTACTTC. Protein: CAWRAGQGSGEQYF.

The CDR3 DNA sequence: TGTGCCAGTAGCGGGACTAGCGGGTCCTACTACAATGAGCAGTTCTTC. Protein sequence: CASSGTSGSYYNEQFF. This rearrangement joins TRBV19 to TRBJ2-1; 12 positions match TRBD2. Germline V gives CDR1 LNHDA, CDR2 SQIVND (reference sequence). The trim removed 6 bases at V and 3 bases at J, leaving 6 bases unmatched. The CDR3 length is 16 residues.

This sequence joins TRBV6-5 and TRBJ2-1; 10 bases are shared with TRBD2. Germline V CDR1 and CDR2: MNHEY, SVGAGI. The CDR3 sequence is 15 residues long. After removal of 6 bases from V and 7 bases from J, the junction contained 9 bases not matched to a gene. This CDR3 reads CASSLAGEGYNEQFF. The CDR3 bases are TGTGCCAGCAGCCTAGCGGGAGAGGGCTATAATGAGCAGTTCTTC.

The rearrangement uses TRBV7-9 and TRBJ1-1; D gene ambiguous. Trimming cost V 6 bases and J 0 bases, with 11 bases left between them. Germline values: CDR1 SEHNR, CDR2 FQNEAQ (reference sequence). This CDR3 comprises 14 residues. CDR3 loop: CASSIGPLNTEAFF. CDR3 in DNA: TGTGCCAGCAGTATAGGCCCTTTGAACACTGAAGCTTTCTTT.

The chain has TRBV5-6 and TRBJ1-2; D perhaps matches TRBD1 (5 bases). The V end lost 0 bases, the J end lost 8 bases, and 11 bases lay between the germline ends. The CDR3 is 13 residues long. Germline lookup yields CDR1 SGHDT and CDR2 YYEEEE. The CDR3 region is CASSLAEGTGYTF. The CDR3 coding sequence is TGTGCCAGCAGCTTGGCCGAAGGGACCGGCTACACCTTC.

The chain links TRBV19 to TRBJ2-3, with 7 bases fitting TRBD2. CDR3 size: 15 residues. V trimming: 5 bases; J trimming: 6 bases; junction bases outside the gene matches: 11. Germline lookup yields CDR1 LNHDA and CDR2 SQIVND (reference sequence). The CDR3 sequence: CASSQERDPRDTQYF. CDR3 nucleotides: TGTGCCAGTAGTCAAGAGCGGGACCCGCGGGATACGCAGTATTTT.

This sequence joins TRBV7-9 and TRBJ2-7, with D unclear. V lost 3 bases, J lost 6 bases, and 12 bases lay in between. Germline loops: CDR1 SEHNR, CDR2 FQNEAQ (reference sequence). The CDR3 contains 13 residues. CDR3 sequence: CASSLGTTTEQYF. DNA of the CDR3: TGTGCCAGCAGCTTGGGCACCACTACCGAGCAGTACTTC.

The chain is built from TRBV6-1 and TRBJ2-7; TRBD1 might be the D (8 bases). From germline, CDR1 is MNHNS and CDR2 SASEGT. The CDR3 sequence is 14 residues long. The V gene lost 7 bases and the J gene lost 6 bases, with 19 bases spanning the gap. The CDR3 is CASTERQGRGEQYF. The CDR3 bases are TGTGCCAGCACCGAACGACAGGGGAGGGGCGAGCAGTACTTC.

In DNA form, the CDR3 reads TGTGCCAGCAGCCTGACTAGAAACACAGATACGCAGTATTTT. Protein: CASSLTRNTDTQYF. The chain uses TRBV6-4 and TRBJ2-3, with a possible D match to TRBD2 (6 bases). Germline V lookup: CDR1 MRHNA, CDR2 SNTAGT. Between the trimmed V and J ends, which lost 6 bases and 2 bases, there was a span of 12 bases. The CDR3 contains 14 residues.

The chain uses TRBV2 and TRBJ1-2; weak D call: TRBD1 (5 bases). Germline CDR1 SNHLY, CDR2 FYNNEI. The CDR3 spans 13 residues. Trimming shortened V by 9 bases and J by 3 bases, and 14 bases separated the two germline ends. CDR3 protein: CASTVRVDYGYTF. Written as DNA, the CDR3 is TGTGCCAGTACTGTCAGGGTTGACTATGGCTACACCTTC.

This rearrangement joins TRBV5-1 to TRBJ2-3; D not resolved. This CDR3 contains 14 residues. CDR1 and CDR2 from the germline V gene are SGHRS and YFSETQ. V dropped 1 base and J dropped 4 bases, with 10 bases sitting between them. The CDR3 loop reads CASSLRPTPDTQYF. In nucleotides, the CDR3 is TGCGCCAGCAGCTTGAGACCGACCCCAGATACGCAGTATTTT.

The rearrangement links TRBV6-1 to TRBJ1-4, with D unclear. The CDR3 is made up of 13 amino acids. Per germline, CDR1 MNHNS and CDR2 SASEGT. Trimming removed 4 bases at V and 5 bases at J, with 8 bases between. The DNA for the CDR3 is TGTGCCAGCAGTGCGGCGGAAAATGAAAAACTGTTTTTT. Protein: CASSAAENEKLFF.

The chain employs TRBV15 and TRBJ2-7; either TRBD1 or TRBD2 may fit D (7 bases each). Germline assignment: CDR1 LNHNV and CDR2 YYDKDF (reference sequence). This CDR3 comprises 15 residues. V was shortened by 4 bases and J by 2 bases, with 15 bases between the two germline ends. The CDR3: CATSNRAGGAYEQYF. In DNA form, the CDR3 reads TGTGCCACCAGCAATAGGGCAGGGGGGGCCTACGAGCAGTACTTC.

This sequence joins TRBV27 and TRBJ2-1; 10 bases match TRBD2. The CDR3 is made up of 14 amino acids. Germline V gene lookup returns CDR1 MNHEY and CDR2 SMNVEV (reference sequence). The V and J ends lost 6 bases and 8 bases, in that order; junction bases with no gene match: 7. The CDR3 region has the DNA TGTGCCAGCAGCCTAGCGGGAGTAGGTCATGAGCAGTTCTTC. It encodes CASSLAGVGHEQFF.

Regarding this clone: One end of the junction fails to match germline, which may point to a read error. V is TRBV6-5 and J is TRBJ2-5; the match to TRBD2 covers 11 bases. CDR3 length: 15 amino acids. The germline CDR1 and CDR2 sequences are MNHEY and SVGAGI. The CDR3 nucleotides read TGTGCCAGCAGCTACTTACTAGCGGGAGATGAGACCCAGTACTTC. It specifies CASSYLLAGDETQYF.